These 12 T cell receptor beta chains share one sample of origin, sequenced in a study of post-analysis software for immune sequencing data. Findings of the study overall: Controls had lower frequencies than patients of about 5 TRBV segments, which included TRBV5-6, TRBV5-1 and TRBV20-1.

No antigen is known for these receptors. Each TCR beta cDNA library carried unique molecular identifiers. MiXCR was run by TCRdb on the PCR reads, yielding one entry per CDR3 protein. The sample carries 750,000 to 950,000 distinct CDR3 sequences, 53% recorded once. Specimen: blood. Every receptor here comes from a girl aged 5 to 17 with multiple sclerosis.

The V gene is TRBV28, the J gene TRBJ1-2; D uncertain. CDR1 MDHEN and CDR2 SYDVKM come from the germline V gene. CDR3 length: 13 residues. V lost 7 bases, J lost 8 bases, and 17 bases lay in between. CDR3 in DNA: TGTGCCAGCACCGAATCGGCCGCGGGAGGCTACACCTTC. Residues: CASTESAAGGYTF.

J is TRBJ2-5 and V is TRBV9; the match to TRBD1 covers 7 bases. V shed 2 bases and J 1 base; nucleotides not matched to a gene: 5. This CDR3 has 15 residues. Germline CDR1 reads SGDLS; CDR2 reads YYNGEE. This CDR3 reads CASSVRRTGQETQYF. As DNA, the CDR3 is TGTGCCAGCAGCGTCCGACGGACAGGCCAAGAGACCCAGTACTTC.

The genes are TRBV5-1 and TRBJ2-2; no reliable D call. Germline V gene sequence: CDR1 SGHRS, CDR2 YFSETQ. V was pared by 2 bases and J by 4 bases, with 12 bases between. This CDR3 contains 15 residues. CDR3 bases: TGCGCCAGCAGCTTATCCTCGCCGTCCACCGGGGAGCTGTTTTTT. This translates into CASSLSSPSTGELFF.

The chain recombines TRBV6-5 with TRBJ2-3; unclear D gene. This CDR3 region has 15 residues. The V gene's germline CDR1 is MNHEY and CDR2 SVGAGI. The V end was cut by 3 bases, the J end by 0 bases, with 10 bases between. CDR3 loop: CASSYGQPSTDTQYF. The CDR3 region has the DNA TGTGCCAGCAGTTATGGGCAGCCTAGCACAGATACGCAGTATTTT.

The CDR3 DNA is TGCAGTGCTAGAAGATCGACAGGGAGCGTGGACAATGAGCAGTTCTTC. Protein: CSARRSTGSVDNEQFF. The V and J genes are TRBV20-1 and TRBJ2-1; 7 bases are a match to TRBD1. Unmatched junction bases numbered 12, after V lost 2 bases and J lost 5 bases. The CDR3 totals 16 residues. The germline gives CDR1 DFQATT, CDR2 SNEGSKA (reference sequence).

The chain couples TRBV7-9 to TRBJ2-5; a weak D match, TRBD1 (5 bases). The germline V and J ends were trimmed by 1 base and 3 bases, with 12 bases remaining between them. Germline CDR1 SEHNR, CDR2 FQNEAQ (reference sequence). CDR3 length: 15 residues. The DNA for the CDR3 is TGTGCCAGCAGCTTAGGGGCACAGGTGGAAGAGACCCAGTACTTC. This gives the protein CASSLGAQVEETQYF.

The V gene is TRBV29-1, the J gene TRBJ2-1; 10 positions agree with TRBD2. With V trimmed by 4 bases and J by 10 bases, 16 bases remained unmatched. This CDR3 has 16 residues. The V gene's germline CDR1 is SQVTM and CDR2 ANQGSEA. As DNA, the CDR3 is TGCAGCGTTGTCGAGGCTAGCGGGAGTCTGGGGGGAGAGCAGTTCTTC. Protein sequence: CSVVEASGSLGGEQFF.

The chain is built from TRBV5-8 and TRBJ2-1; 9 positions agree with TRBD1. V shed 5 bases, J shed 13 bases, and the junction held 13 bases outside the gene matches. The germline V gene encodes CDR1 SGHTS and CDR2 YDEGEE. The CDR3 covers 14 residues. Written as DNA, the CDR3 is TGTGCCAGCAGTTCCTCCCAGACAGGGGGGACCCAGTTCTTC. It specifies CASSSSQTGGTQFF.

This clonotype has a handful of counts. The chain couples TRBV29-1 to TRBJ2-7, with TRBD1 as a possible D gene (5 bases). The end of the DNA fits TRBJ2-5 better, so the J call may be wrong. The CDR3 runs 14 residues. The germline V gene encodes CDR1 SQVTM and CDR2 ANQGSEA. The CDR3 DNA sequence: TGCAGCGTTGAAGGGCAGGGTCCGAGCGAGACCCAGTACTTC. This codes for CSVEGQGPSETQYF.

The J gene is TRBJ1-5, the V gene TRBV7-8; no firm D call. The germline CDR1 and CDR2 sequences are SGHVS and FQNEAQ. The CDR3 length is 16 residues. Deletions cut 1 base from V and 4 bases from J, with 14 bases between. The DNA of the CDR3 is TGTGCCAGCAGCTTAGAGGGCCGAACTTCTAATCAGCCCCAGCATTTT. Translated, it gives CASSLEGRTSNQPQHF.

This clonotype was recorded once. This chain connects TRBV7-2 to TRBJ1-1; no clear D gene. Germline CDR1 reads SGHTA; CDR2 reads FQGNSA. Trimming pared 5 bases from V and 4 bases from J, leaving 11 bases between. The CDR3 is made up of 13 amino acids. The DNA of the CDR3 is TGTGCCAGCAGCCATGGGCGCCCCACTGAAGCTTTCTTT. Translating it yields CASSHGRPTEAFF.

This chain links TRBV7-2 with TRBJ1-5; D call uncertain. This CDR3 comprises 14 residues. The V gene lost 5 bases and the J gene lost 3 bases, with 11 bases spanning the gap. Germline CDR1 SGHTA, CDR2 FQGNSA. In DNA form, the CDR3 reads TGTGCCAGCAGCCCCCGGGCCAACAATCAGCCCCAGCATTTT. This encodes CASSPRANNQPQHF.